The 16 T cell receptor beta chains presented below share a single source sample, sequenced in a study of T cell clones after liver transplantation (dated by TCRdb to 2018 to 2020). The library was built by means of the immunoSEQ multiplex PCR assay. TCRdb obtained this table from immuneACCESS and retained in-frame rearrangements with V and J assigned. These tables miss some clones; where compared with another copy, unresolved V genes account for less than half of the shortfall, and the remainder is unexplained. The sample has 65,000 to 80,000 clones on record, less than 85% of them singletons. The ten biggest clones cover 2.8% of the sample. The sample consisted of CD4+ T cells from blood, taken at the 22-month timepoint. The receptors here all came from a human patient who received a liver transplant. Some T cells may originate with the graft donor following a transplant.

The chain links TRBV19 to TRBJ2-3; 9 bases match TRBD2. Germline V gives CDR1 LNHDA, CDR2 SQIVND (reference sequence). The CDR3 is 15 residues long. The V and J ends lost 5 bases and 1 base, in that order; junction bases with no gene match: 4. The CDR3 bases are TGTGCCAGTAGTCCCCGGACTAGCGGCACAGATACGCAGTATTTT. Translating it yields CASSPRTSGTDTQYF. Variable domain in full (rest from reference TRBV19 and TRBJ2-3): DGGITQSPKYLFRKEGQNVTLSCEQNLNHDAMYWYRQDPGQGLRLIYYSQIVNDFQKGDIAEGYSVSREKKESFPLTVTSAQKNPTAFYLCASSPRTSGTDTQYFGPGTRLTVL.

This chain uses TRBV11-3 with TRBJ2-3; 9 bases are a match to TRBD1. V shed 5 bases and J 4 bases; nucleotides not matched to a gene: 4. Germline V lookup: CDR1 SGHNT, CDR2 YENEEA. CDR3 length equals 14 residues. Here the CDR3 DNA reads TGTGCCAGCAGCATGGACAGGGGTTCAGATACGCAGTATTTT. Amino acids: CASSMDRGSDTQYF.

This chain joins TRBV11-2 and TRBJ2-1, with 7 bases aligning to TRBD2. CDR1 is SGHAT and CDR2 is FQNNGV in the germline V gene. This CDR3 has 16 amino acids. V lost 1 base to trimming and J lost 0 bases; unmatched junction nucleotides: 3. The CDR3 is CASSLGRGGSYNEQFF. The CDR3 DNA sequence: TGTGCCAGCAGCTTAGGGCGCGGGGGCTCCTACAATGAGCAGTTCTTC.

The rearrangement uses TRBV5-6 and TRBJ2-7; D is unresolved. Looked up from germline, CDR1 is SGHDT and CDR2 is YYEEEE. The CDR3 is 15 amino acids. The V and J ends lost 2 bases and 3 bases respectively, with 15 bases between them. The CDR3 reads CASSFAVSVSYEQYF. CDR3 sequence (DNA): TGTGCCAGCAGCTTTGCGGTATCTGTGAGCTACGAGCAGTACTTC.

The chain uses TRBV29-1 and TRBJ1-2; a weak D match, TRBD1 (6 bases). V lost 8 bases and J 5 bases, leaving 15 bases between the germline ends. Germline V lookup: CDR1 SQVTM, CDR2 ANQGSEA. CDR3 size: 12 residues. The CDR3 DNA is TGCAGCATTAAACAAGGGGGGTATGGCTACACCTTC. It yields the protein CSIKQGGYGYTF.

The chain links TRBV27 to TRBJ1-4, with 7 bases identical to TRBD1. Germline V lookup: CDR1 MNHEY, CDR2 SMNVEV (reference sequence). V lost 0 bases and J lost 2; bases outside the gene matches: 0. The CDR3 has 15 amino acids. The CDR3 loop is CASSLSGQTNEKLFF. The DNA of the CDR3 is TGTGCCAGCAGTTTATCGGGACAGACTAATGAAAAACTGTTTTTT. Using reference TRBV27 and TRBJ1-4 for the parts outside the CDR3, the full variable domain is EAQVTQNPRYLITVTGKKLTVTCSQNMNHEYMSWYRQDPGLGLRQIYYSMNVEVTDKGDVPEGYKVSRKEKRNFPLILESPSPNQTSLYFCASSLSGQTNEKLFFGSGTQLSVL.

The chain is built from TRBV27 and TRBJ2-5; 10 bases map to TRBD2. The germline V gene has CDR1 MNHEY and CDR2 SMNVEV (reference sequence). The CDR3 totals 15 residues. V shed 5 bases, J shed 5 bases, and the junction held 8 bases outside the gene matches. The CDR3 protein is CASSVASGSAETQYF. The CDR3 bases are TGTGCCAGCAGTGTCGCTAGCGGGAGTGCTGAGACCCAGTACTTC.

CDR3 loop: CASSLVAGVEQPQHF. The CDR3 nucleotides read TGCGCCAGCAGCTTGGTTGCTGGCGTAGAACAGCCCCAGCATTTT. This chain connects TRBV5-1 to TRBJ1-5; no clear D. Germline CDR1 is SGHRS and CDR2 is YFSETQ. V was pared by 0 bases and J by 7 bases, with 14 bases between. The length of the CDR3 is 15 residues.

The chain couples TRBV29-1 to TRBJ2-5; D is undetermined. V was clipped by 4 bases and J by 4 bases, with 10 bases between them. The germline V gene encodes CDR1 SQVTM and CDR2 ANQGSEA. CDR3 size: 12 residues. In DNA, the CDR3 is TGCAGCGTTGGCCGGGCTGGAGAGACCCAGTACTTC. This gives the protein CSVGRAGETQYF.

The V call is TRBV18, the J call TRBJ2-1; TRBD1 matches at 7 bases. This CDR3 comprises 14 residues. The V segment lost 2 bases and the J segment 7 bases; nucleotides outside the gene matches: 5. The germline gives CDR1 KGHSH, CDR2 LQKENI. CDR3 region: CASSPIAGGNEQFF. CDR3 sequence (DNA): TGTGCCAGCTCACCAATCGCAGGGGGAAATGAGCAGTTCTTC. The whole variable domain, remainder taken from reference TRBV18 and TRBJ2-1, is NAGVMQNPRHLVRRRGQEARLRCSPMKGHSHVYWYRQLPEEGLKFMVYLQKENIIDESGMPKERFSAEFPKEGPSILRIQQVVRGDSAAYFCASSPIAGGNEQFFGPGTRLTVL.

CDR3 sequence (DNA): TGTGCCAGCAACCCTTTCGGGGGGGTACAGGGTAGAGAGACCCAGTACTTC. Its protein product is CASNPFGGVQGRETQYF. This chain uses TRBV27 with TRBJ2-5; 8 nucleotides match TRBD2. CDR3 length: 17 residues. Germline V gene lookup returns CDR1 MNHEY and CDR2 SMNVEV (reference sequence). Germline trimming cut 7 bases from V and 4 bases from J; bases unmatched to any gene: 17.

This clone was seen only a few times. A read error may produce the germline difference seen at one junction end. This chain connects TRBV15 to TRBJ1-2, with 7 bases identical to TRBD1. The CDR3 has 12 amino acids. Germline V gene sequence: CDR1 LNHNV, CDR2 YYDKDF (reference sequence). In nucleotides, the CDR3 is TGTGCCACCAGCGGAGACAGGGTTAGGTACACCTTC. It yields the protein CATSGDRVRYTF.

The V and J genes are TRBV29-1 and TRBJ2-5; TRBD2 might be the D (7 bases). The CDR3 sequence is 14 residues long. The germline V gene has CDR1 SQVTM and CDR2 ANQGSEA. V was clipped by 4 bases and J by 5 bases, with 17 bases between them. CDR3 DNA: TGCAGCGTTGTAGGGGGGGGGCGGTCGGAGACCCAGTACTTC. This codes for CSVVGGGRSETQYF.

The chain employs TRBV11-3 and TRBJ2-2, with D possibly TRBD2 on 6 matching bases. V lost 5 bases and J lost 6, with 13 bases in between. Germline CDR1 SGHNT, CDR2 YENEEA. The CDR3 has 14 amino acids. CDR3 amino acids: CASSPGREAGELFF. CDR3 nucleotides: TGTGCCAGCAGCCCGGGCAGGGAGGCCGGGGAGCTGTTTTTT.

The genes are TRBV9 and TRBJ2-7; 9 bases agree with TRBD1. This CDR3 region has 16 residues. CDR1 is SGDLS and CDR2 is YYNGEE in the germline V gene. With 4 bases clipped from V and 1 base from J, the junction kept 9 bases outside the gene matches. CDR3: CASSPRGQGGSYEQYF. The CDR3 DNA reads as TGTGCCAGCAGCCCCCGGGGACAGGGAGGGTCCTACGAGCAGTACTTC. Variable domain in full (rest from reference TRBV9 and TRBJ2-7): DSGVTQTPKHLITATGQRVTLRCSPRSGDLSVYWYQQSLDQGLQFLIQYYNGEERAKGNILERFSAQQFPDLHSELNLSSLELGDSALYFCASSPRGQGGSYEQYFGPGTRLTVT.

V usage is TRBV6-5 and J usage is TRBJ2-5; 12 bases are shared with TRBD2. CDR3 size: 15 residues. V lost 0 bases, J lost 8 bases, and 4 bases stayed unmatched. The germline gives CDR1 MNHEY, CDR2 SVGAGI. The CDR3 bases are TGTGCCAGCAGTTACTCGACTAGCGGGAGTTTAACCCAGTACTTC. Translated, it gives CASSYSTSGSLTQYF.